The text below deals with one T cell receptor (beta chain). Per the germline V gene, CDR1 is SGDLS and CDR2 is YYNGEE. Trimming left V 3 bases short and J 3 bases short, with 5 bases between. The CDR3 contains 12 residues. Sequencing used immunoSEQ multiplex PCR; TCRdb keeps in-frame clones, though not all of them. This table holds 150,000 to 200,000 clones, about four fifths found once. This sample is part of a study of blood T cell repertoires in COVID-19. Whole-study context: T cells, B-cell-depleted T cells, or PBMCs supplied cDNA or gDNA.

The TCR was taken from a woman aged 80 or over with acute or convalescent COVID-19. The chain employs TRBV9 and TRBJ2-3; a weak D match, TRBD2 (5 bases). The sample consisted of peripheral blood. This CDR3 reads CASSAGTDTQYF. The CDR3 DNA reads TGTGCCAGCAGCGCGGGAACAGATACGCAGTATTTT.